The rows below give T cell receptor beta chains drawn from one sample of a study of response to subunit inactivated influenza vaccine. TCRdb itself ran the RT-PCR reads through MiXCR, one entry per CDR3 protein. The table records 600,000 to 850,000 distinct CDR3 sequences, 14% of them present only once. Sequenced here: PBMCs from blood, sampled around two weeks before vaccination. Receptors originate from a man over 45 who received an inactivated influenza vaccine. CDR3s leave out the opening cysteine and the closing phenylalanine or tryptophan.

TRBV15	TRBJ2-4	ATSAPGAGGKNIQY
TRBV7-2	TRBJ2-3	ASSIAGGRDTQY
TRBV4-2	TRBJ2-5	ASSQVLAGGLETQY
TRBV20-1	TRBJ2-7	SARSQGKFPSYEQY
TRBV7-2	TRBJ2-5	ASSLVATGKETQY
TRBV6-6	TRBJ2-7	ASTSLRYEQY
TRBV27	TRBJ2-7	ASSLKTGLVEQY
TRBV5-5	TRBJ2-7	ASSLTEDRGLSEQY
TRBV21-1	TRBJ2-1	ASSPRWWLAGYGTYNEQF
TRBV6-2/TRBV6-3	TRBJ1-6	ASSYRGFDRGSFSYNSPLH